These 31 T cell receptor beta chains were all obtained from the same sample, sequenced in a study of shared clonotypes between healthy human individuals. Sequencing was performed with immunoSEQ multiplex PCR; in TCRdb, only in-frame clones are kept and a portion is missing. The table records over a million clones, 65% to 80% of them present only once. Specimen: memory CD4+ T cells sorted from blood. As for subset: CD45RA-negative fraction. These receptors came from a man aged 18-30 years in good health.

In DNA, the CDR3 is TGCGCCAGCAGCTTGGGATTAGGGGGGCGTGAAGCTTTCTTT. Protein: CASSLGLGGREAFF. V is TRBV5-1 and J is TRBJ1-1; D perhaps matches TRBD1 (6 bases). Germline lookup yields CDR1 SGHRS and CDR2 YFSETQ. Trimming left V 0 bases short and J 7 bases short, with 13 bases between. This CDR3 is built from 14 residues.

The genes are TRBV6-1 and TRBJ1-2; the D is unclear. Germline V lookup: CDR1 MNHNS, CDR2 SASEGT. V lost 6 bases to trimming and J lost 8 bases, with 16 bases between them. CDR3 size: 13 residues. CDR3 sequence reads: CASSDPATGGYTF. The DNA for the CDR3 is TGTGCCAGCAGCGACCCGGCGACGGGCGGCTACACCTTC.

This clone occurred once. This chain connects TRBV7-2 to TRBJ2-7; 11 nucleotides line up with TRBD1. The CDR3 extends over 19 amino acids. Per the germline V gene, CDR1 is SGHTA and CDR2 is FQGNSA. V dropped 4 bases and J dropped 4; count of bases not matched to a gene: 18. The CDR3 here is CASSSKSGTGGPWGYEQYF. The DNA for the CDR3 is TGTGCCAGCAGCTCAAAATCCGGGACAGGGGGGCCCTGGGGATACGAGCAGTACTTC.

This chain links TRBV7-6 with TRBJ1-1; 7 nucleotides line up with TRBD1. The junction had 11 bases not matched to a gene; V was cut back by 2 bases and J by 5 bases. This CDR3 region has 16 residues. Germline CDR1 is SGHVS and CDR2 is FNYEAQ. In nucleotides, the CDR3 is TGTGCCAGCAGCTTAAGGCCAGGGGACAGTAGGACTGAAGCTTTCTTT. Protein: CASSLRPGDSRTEAFF.

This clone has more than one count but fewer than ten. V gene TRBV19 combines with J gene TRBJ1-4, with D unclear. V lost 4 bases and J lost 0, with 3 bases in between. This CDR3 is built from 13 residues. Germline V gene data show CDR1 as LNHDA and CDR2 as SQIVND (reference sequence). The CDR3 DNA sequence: TGTGCCAGTAGTACAGCAACTAATGAAAAACTGTTTTTT. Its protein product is CASSTATNEKLFF. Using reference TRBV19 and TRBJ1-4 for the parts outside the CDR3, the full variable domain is DGGITQSPKYLFRKEGQNVTLSCEQNLNHDAMYWYRQDPGQGLRLIYYSQIVNDFQKGDIAEGYSVSREKKESFPLTVTSAQKNPTAFYLCASSTATNEKLFFGSGTQLSVL.

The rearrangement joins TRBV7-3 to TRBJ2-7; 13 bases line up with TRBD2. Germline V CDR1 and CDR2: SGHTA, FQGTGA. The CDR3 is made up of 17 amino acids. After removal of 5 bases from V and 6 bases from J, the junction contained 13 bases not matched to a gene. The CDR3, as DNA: TGTGCCAGCAGCCCCTCCGAAGTGGGACTAGCGGGGAGCGAGCAGTACTTC. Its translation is CASSPSEVGLAGSEQYF.

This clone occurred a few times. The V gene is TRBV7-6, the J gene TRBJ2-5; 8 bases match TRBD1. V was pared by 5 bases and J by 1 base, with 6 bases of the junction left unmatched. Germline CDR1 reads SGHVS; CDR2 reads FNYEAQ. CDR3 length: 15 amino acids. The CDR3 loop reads CASSASGQAQETQYF. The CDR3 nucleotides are TGTGCCAGCAGCGCCTCGGGACAGGCCCAAGAGACCCAGTACTTC. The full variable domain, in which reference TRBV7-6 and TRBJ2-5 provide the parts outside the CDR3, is GAGVSQSPRYKVTKRGQDVALRCDPISGHVSLYWYRQALGQGPEFLTYFNYEAQQDKSGLPNDRFSAERPEGSISTLTIQRTEQRDSAMYRCASSASGQAQETQYFGPGTRLLVL.

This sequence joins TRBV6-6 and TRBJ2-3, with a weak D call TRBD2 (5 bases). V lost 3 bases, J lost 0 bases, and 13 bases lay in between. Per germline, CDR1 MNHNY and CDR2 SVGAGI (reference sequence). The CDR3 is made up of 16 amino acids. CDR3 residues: CASSYPAEASTDTQYF. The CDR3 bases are TGTGCCAGCAGTTATCCGGCGGAGGCTAGCACAGATACGCAGTATTTT.

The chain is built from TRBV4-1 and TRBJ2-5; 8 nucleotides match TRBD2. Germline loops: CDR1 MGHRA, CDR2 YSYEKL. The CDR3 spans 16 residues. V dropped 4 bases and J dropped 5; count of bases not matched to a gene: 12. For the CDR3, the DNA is TGCGCCAGCAGCCCCCTAGGAGCGGGAGTCTCGGAGACCCAGTACTTC. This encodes CASSPLGAGVSETQYF.

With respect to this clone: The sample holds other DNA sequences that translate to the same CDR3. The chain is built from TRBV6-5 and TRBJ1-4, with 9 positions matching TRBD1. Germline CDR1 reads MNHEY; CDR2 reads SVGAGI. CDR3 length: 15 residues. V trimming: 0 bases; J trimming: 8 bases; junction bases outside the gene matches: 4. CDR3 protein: CASSYSGQGAEKLFF. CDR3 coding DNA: TGTGCCAGCAGTTACTCGGGACAGGGTGCGGAAAAACTGTTTTTT.

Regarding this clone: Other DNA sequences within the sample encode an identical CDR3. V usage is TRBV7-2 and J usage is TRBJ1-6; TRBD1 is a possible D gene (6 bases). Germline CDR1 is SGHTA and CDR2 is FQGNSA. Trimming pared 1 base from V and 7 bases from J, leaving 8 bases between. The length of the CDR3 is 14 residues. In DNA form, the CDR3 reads TGTGCCAGCAGCTTAGGGACAGAAAATTCACCCCTCCACTTT. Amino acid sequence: CASSLGTENSPLHF.

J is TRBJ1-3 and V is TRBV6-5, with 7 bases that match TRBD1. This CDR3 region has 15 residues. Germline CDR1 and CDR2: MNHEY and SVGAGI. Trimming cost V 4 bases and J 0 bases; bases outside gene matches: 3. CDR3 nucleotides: TGTGCCAGCAGTTCCACAGGGGCCTCTGGAAACACCATATATTTT. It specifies CASSSTGASGNTIYF.

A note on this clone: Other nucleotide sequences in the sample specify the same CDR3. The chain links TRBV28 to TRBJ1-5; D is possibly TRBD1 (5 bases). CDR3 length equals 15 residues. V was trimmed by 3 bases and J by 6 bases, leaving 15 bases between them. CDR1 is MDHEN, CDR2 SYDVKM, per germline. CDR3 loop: CASSFRQGASQPQHF. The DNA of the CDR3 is TGTGCCAGCAGTTTCAGACAAGGGGCGAGTCAGCCCCAGCATTTT.

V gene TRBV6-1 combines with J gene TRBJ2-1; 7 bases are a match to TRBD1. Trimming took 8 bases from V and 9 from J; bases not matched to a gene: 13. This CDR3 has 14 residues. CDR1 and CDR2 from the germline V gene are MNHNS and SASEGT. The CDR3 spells CASGTGAFASEQFF. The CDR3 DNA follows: TGTGCCAGCGGCACAGGGGCCTTTGCGAGTGAGCAGTTCTTC.

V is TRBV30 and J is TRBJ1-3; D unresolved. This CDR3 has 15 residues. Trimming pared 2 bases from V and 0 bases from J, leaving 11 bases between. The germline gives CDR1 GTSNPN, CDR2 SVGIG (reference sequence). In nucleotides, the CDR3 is TGTGCCTGGAGTATTCCAACAGTCTCTGGAAACACCATATATTTT. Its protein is CAWSIPTVSGNTIYF.

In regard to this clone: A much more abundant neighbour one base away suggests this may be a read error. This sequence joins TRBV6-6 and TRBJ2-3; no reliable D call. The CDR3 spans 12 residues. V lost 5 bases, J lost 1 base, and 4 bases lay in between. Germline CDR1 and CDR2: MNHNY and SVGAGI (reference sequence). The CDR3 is CASSDRTDTQYF. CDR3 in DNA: TGTGCCAGCAGTGACCGCACAGATACGCAGTATTTT.

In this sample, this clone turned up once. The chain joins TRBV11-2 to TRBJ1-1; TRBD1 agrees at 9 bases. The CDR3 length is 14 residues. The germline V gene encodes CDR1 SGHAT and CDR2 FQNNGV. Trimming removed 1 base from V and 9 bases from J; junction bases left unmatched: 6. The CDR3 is CASSLAGTGNQAFF. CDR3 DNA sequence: TGTGCCAGCAGCTTAGCAGGGACAGGGAACCAAGCTTTCTTT.

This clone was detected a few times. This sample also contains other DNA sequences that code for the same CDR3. CDR3 bases: TGTGCCAGCTCACCCGACAGGAATCAGCCCCAGCATTTT. Translating gives CASSPDRNQPQHF. This chain connects TRBV18 to TRBJ1-5; tentatively, D is TRBD1 (6 bases). The CDR3 spans 13 residues. Germline values: CDR1 KGHSH, CDR2 LQKENI. The germline V and J ends were trimmed by 3 bases and 4 bases, with 7 bases remaining between them.

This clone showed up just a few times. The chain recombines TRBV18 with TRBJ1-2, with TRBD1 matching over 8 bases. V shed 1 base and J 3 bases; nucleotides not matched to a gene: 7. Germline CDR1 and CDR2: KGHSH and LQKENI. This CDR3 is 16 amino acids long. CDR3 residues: CASSPLTTGDDYGYTF. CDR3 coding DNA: TGTGCCAGCTCACCACTTACGACAGGGGATGACTATGGCTACACCTTC.

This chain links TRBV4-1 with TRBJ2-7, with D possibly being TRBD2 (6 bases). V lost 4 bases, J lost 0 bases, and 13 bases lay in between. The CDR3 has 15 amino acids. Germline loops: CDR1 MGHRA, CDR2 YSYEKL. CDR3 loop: CASSRGTLSSYEQYF. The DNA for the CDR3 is TGCGCCAGCAGCCGAGGGACTCTTAGCTCCTACGAGCAGTACTTC.

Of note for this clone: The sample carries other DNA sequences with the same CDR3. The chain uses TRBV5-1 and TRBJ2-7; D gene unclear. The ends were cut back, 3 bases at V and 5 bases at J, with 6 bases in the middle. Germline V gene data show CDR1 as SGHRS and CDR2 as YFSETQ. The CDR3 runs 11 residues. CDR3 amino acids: CASSSLNEQYF. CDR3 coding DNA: TGCGCCAGCAGCTCACTTAACGAGCAGTACTTC.

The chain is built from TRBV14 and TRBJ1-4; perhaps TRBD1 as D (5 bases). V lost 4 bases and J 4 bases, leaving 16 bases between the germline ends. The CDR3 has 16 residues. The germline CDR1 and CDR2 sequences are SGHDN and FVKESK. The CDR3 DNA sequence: TGTGCCAGCAGCCCCGCCGCTTCAGGACATAATGAAAAACTGTTTTTT. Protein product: CASSPAASGHNEKLFF.

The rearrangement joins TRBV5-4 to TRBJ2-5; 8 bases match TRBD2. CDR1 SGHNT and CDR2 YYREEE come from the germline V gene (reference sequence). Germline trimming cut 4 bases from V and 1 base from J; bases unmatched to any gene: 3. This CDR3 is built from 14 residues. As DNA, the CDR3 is TGTGCCAGCAGCGGGCGGGAGGCCCAAGAGACCCAGTACTTC. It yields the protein CASSGREAQETQYF.

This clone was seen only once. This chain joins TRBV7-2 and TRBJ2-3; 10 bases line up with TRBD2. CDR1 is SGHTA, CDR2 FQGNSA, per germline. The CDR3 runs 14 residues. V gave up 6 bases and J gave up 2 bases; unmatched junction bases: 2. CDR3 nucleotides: TGTGCCAGCAGACTAGCGGGGACCACAGATACGCAGTATTTT. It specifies CASRLAGTTDTQYF.

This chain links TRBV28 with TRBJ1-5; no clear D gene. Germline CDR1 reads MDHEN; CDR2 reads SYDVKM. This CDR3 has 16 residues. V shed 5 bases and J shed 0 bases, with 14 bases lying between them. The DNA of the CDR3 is TGTGCCAGCAGTCAAACCAGAAGCTATAGCAATCAGCCCCAGCATTTT. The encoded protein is CASSQTRSYSNQPQHF.

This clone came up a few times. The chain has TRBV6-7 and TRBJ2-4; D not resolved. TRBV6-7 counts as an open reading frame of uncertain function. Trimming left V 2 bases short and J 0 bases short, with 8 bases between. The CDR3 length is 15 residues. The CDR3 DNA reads TGTGCCAGCAGTTACGGCAGCCTAGCCAAAAACATTCAGTACTTC. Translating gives CASSYGSLAKNIQYF.

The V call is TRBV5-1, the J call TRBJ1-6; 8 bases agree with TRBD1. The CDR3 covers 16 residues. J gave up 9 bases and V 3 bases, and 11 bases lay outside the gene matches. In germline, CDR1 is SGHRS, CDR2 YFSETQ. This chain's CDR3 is CASSSSTGAKGSPLHF. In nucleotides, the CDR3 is TGCGCCAGCAGCTCGTCGACAGGGGCCAAAGGTTCACCCCTCCACTTT.

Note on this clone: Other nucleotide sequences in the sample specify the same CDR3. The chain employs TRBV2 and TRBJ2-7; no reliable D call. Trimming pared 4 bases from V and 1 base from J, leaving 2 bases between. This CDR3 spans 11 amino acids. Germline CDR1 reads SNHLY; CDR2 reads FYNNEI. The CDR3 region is CASSGSYEQYF. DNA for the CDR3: TGTGCCAGCAGTGGATCCTACGAGCAGTACTTC.

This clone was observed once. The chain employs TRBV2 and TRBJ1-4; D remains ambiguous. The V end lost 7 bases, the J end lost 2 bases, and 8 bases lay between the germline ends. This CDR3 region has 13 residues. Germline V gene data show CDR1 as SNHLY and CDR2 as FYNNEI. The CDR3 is CASNQVTNEKLFF. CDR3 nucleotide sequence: TGTGCCAGCAACCAAGTGACTAATGAAAAACTGTTTTTT.

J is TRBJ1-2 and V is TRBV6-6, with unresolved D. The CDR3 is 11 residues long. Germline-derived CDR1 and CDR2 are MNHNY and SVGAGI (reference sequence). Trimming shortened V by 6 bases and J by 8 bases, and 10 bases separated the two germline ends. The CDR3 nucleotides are TGTGCCAGCAGCCCAGGTACCGGCTACACCTTC. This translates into CASSPGTGYTF.

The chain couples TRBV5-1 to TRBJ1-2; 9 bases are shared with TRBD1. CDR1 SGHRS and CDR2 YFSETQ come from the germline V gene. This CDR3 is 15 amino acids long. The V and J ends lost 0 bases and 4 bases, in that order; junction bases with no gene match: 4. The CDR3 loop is CASSLVPTGGYGYTF. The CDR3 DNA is TGCGCCAGCAGCTTGGTACCGACAGGGGGCTATGGCTACACCTTC.